The sample holds many counts of the clone carrying this T cell receptor (beta chain). Antigen unknown. This sample is part of a study of early T cells in non-severe SARS-CoV-2 infection. Whole-study context: The input, bulk RNA from unsorted whole blood, was sequenced, and chains were unpaired. Study-wide results and limits: The matching step, a VDJdb search, favored anti-spike CD8 responses and missed private and CD4 specificities.

Each cDNA molecule carried a unique molecular identifier. Using its own MiXCR run on the 5' RACE reads, TCRdb lists one record per CDR3 protein. The table lists 45,000 to 60,000 distinct CDR3 sequences, 6.5% to 8.5% of them singletons. Sequencing was performed on whole blood. This receptor was taken from an adult who was a healthcare worker with PCR-confirmed SARS-CoV-2 infection or an uninfected control (not recorded which).

The CDR3 DNA is TGTGCCAGCAGCTTAGGCCCGGGGGGAAACTACGAGCAGTACTTC. Its protein product is CASSLGPGGNYEQYF. V usage is TRBV13 and J usage is TRBJ2-7; 7 bases match TRBD2. After removal of 0 bases from V and 3 bases from J, the junction contained 5 bases not matched to a gene. Germline V CDR1 and CDR2: PRHDT, FYEKMQ (reference sequence). This CDR3 is 15 amino acids long.